Listed below are T cell receptor beta chains from one sample, sequenced in a study of HIV-infected patients and healthy controls. TCRdb analysed the 5' RACE reads with MiXCR anew, one entry per CDR3 protein. The sample contains 15,000 to 20,000 distinct CDR3 sequences, about 9.5% of which appear only once. The specimen was blood. These receptor sequences come from an adult in good health. CDR3s include the opening cysteine and the closing phenylalanine or tryptophan. D genes are given only for firm matches. Clone size is stated in some rows and not others, as once, few, many or a class when expanded.

clone size | D gene | J gene | V gene | CDR3 protein | CDR3 DNA
many | NA | TRBJ2-3 | TRBV6-5 | CASSHPAGADTQYF | TGTGCCAGCAGTCACCCGGCAGGCGCAGATACGCAGTATTTT
NA | TRBD1 | TRBJ2-7 | TRBV5-4 | CASSPGGTGAAEQYF | TGTGCCAGCAGCCCTGGAGGGACAGGGGCCGCCGAGCAGTACTTC
NA | NA | TRBJ2-1 | TRBV15 | CATSRENEQFF | TGTGCCACCAGCAGAGAAAATGAGCAGTTCTTC
NA | NA | TRBJ1-1 | TRBV3-1 | CASSGVWQVDTEAFF | TGTGCCAGCAGCGGGGTGTGGCAGGTGGACACTGAAGCTTTCTTT
medium-sized | NA | TRBJ2-3 | TRBV7-2 | CASSPYTDTQYF | TGTGCCAGCAGCCCGTACACAGATACGCAGTATTTT
NA | TRBD1 | TRBJ2-7 | TRBV4-1 | CASSQEIGQGDEQYF | TGCGCCAGCAGCCAAGAAATAGGACAGGGCGACGAGCAGTACTTC
many | TRBD1 | TRBJ2-1 | TRBV27 | CASSLSGTGPYNEQFF | TGTGCCAGCAGTTTATCCGGGACAGGGCCCTACAATGAGCAGTTCTTC
medium-sized | NA | TRBJ1-5 | TRBV7-2 | CASSFDRTYQPQHF | TGTGCCAGCAGCTTCGACAGGACCTATCAGCCCCAGCATTTT
many | NA | TRBJ2-1 | TRBV29-1 | CSVEDGQVSSYNEQFF | TGCAGCGTTGAAGATGGGCAGGTTAGCTCCTACAATGAGCAGTTCTTC
NA | TRBD2 | TRBJ2-3 | TRBV14 | CASSQAIYPEIISGRKTDTQYF | TGTGCCAGCAGCCAGGCCATTTACCCCGAGATAATTAGCGGGAGAAAGACAGATACGCAGTATTTT
many | NA | TRBJ1-1 | TRBV29-1 | CSVEGAGMNTEAFF | TGCAGCGTTGAAGGGGCGGGCATGAACACTGAAGCTTTCTTT
many | TRBD1 | TRBJ2-4 | TRBV20-1 | CSARGQAGNIQYF | TGCAGTGCTAGGGGACAGGCGGGAAACATTCAGTACTTC
many | NA | TRBJ1-1 | TRBV2 | CASTPWTEAFF | TGTGCCAGTACCCCGTGGACTGAAGCTTTCTTT
NA | NA | TRBJ2-2 | TRBV20-1 | CSARDRGGPTGELFF | TGCAGTGCTAGAGATCGCGGGGGCCCTACCGGGGAGCTGTTTTTT
many | NA | TRBJ1-1 | TRBV4-1 | CASRRGTEAFF | TGCGCCAGCAGGCGAGGGACTGAAGCTTTCTTT
medium-sized | TRBD2 | TRBJ2-6 | TRBV4-3 | CASSQASRSSGRYGSGANVLTF | TGCGCCAGCAGCCAAGCCTCCCGTTCTAGCGGGAGGTACGGCTCTGGGGCCAACGTCCTGACTTTC
many | TRBD1 | TRBJ1-1 | TRBV11-1 | CASSQIGTEMNTEAFF | TGTGCCAGCAGCCAAATAGGGACAGAGATGAACACTGAAGCTTTCTTT
many | TRBD1 | TRBJ1-5 | TRBV27 | CASSSGQVNQPQHF | TGTGCCAGCAGTTCGGGACAGGTAAATCAGCCCCAGCATTTT
many | NA | TRBJ2-1 | TRBV7-9 | CASSPRDTSSYNEQFF | TGTGCCAGCAGCCCCCGGGACACCAGCTCCTACAATGAGCAGTTCTTC
few | NA | TRBJ2-2 | TRBV4-2 | CASSQDFEPGELFF | TGTGCCAGCAGCCAAGATTTCGAGCCCGGGGAGCTGTTTTTT
many | NA | TRBJ2-7 | TRBV6-2/TRBV6-3 | CASSTNYEQYF | TGTGCCAGCAGTACCAACTACGAGCAGTACTTC
NA | TRBD2 | TRBJ2-3 | TRBV12-3/TRBV12-4 | CASSLAGGPDTQYF | TGTGCCAGCAGTTTAGCGGGAGGGCCAGATACGCAGTATTTT
many | TRBD1 | TRBJ2-3 | TRBV30 | CAWSEDRDTQYF | TGTGCCTGGAGCGAGGACAGGGATACGCAGTATTTT
many | NA | TRBJ2-2 | TRBV5-1 | CASSLLGTGELFF | TGCGCCAGCAGCTTGCTTGGCACCGGGGAGCTGTTTTTT
many | NA | TRBJ2-5 | TRBV27 | CASSHAGTSQETQYF | TGTGCCAGCAGTCACGCCGGGACATCCCAAGAGACCCAGTACTTC
many | NA | TRBJ2-5 | TRBV7-6 | CASSPPESMETQYF | TGTGCCAGCAGCCCCCCCGAGTCGATGGAGACCCAGTACTTC
few | TRBD2 | TRBJ2-4 | TRBV29-1 | CSVAGGAKNIQYF | TGCAGCGTTGCGGGGGGAGCCAAAAACATTCAGTACTTC
medium-sized | NA | TRBJ2-4 | TRBV6-2/TRBV6-3 | CASSYSGSQNIQYF | TGTGCCAGCAGTTACTCGGGAAGCCAAAACATTCAGTACTTC
medium-sized | NA | TRBJ2-1 | TRBV29-1 | CSVVLTDTYNEQFF | TGCAGCGTTGTTCTCACCGACACCTACAATGAGCAGTTCTTC
medium-sized | NA | TRBJ2-6 | TRBV7-2 | CASSPQDFSGANVLTF | TGTGCCAGCAGCCCCCAGGATTTCTCTGGGGCCAACGTCCTGACTTTC
NA | NA | TRBJ2-1 | TRBV7-8 | CASSLSGGGDEQFF | TGTGCCAGCAGCTTAAGCGGAGGTGGGGATGAGCAGTTCTTC
many | NA | TRBJ2-2 | TRBV11-2 | CASSLDPVGRAYTGELFF | TGTGCCAGCAGCTTAGATCCCGTGGGCAGGGCGTACACCGGGGAGCTGTTTTTT
medium-sized | NA | TRBJ2-3 | TRBV29-1 | CSVEEGDDTQYF | TGCAGCGTTGAAGAAGGGGACGATACGCAGTATTTT
many | NA | TRBJ1-1 | TRBV29-1 | CSVDREGVQNTEAFF | TGCAGCGTTGATAGGGAGGGGGTCCAGAACACTGAAGCTTTCTTT
many | NA | TRBJ1-2 | TRBV19 | CASHPGGGYGYTF | TGTGCCAGTCATCCCGGGGGGGGCTATGGCTACACCTTC
many | TRBD1 | TRBJ2-7 | TRBV19 | CASSMGQANSYEQYF | TGTGCCAGTAGTATGGGACAGGCAAACTCCTACGAGCAGTACTTC
many | TRBD1 | TRBJ2-3 | TRBV29-1 | CSVEDREDTQYF | TGCAGCGTTGAGGACAGGGAAGATACGCAGTATTTT
NA | NA | TRBJ2-5 | TRBV20-1 | CSATRPQETQYF | TGCAGTGCTACGAGGCCTCAAGAGACCCAGTACTTC
many | TRBD1 | TRBJ1-2 | TRBV6-2/TRBV6-3 | CASSYLTAGQGSGYTF | TGTGCCAGCAGTTACCTGACTGCGGGACAGGGGTCTGGCTACACCTTC
many | NA | TRBJ2-4 | TRBV7-2 | CASSLGQGWGAKNIQYF | TGTGCCAGCAGCTTGGGGCAGGGTTGGGGTGCCAAAAACATTCAGTACTTC
NA | TRBD2 | TRBJ2-1 | TRBV19 | CASSIGKREGPEQFF | TGTGCCAGTAGTATAGGCAAGCGGGAGGGCCCGGAGCAGTTCTTC
many | NA | TRBJ1-3 | TRBV5-5 | CASSLSPYSGNTIYF | TGTGCCAGCAGCTTGAGCCCATACTCTGGAAACACCATATATTTT
many | NA | TRBJ2-1 | TRBV7-2 | CASSFAPTSSYNEQFF | TGTGCCAGCAGCTTCGCGCCGACCAGCTCCTACAATGAGCAGTTCTTC
NA | TRBD1 | TRBJ1-1 | TRBV6-5 | CASRTGGGGWTFF | TGTGCCAGCAGGACAGGGGGCGGGGGTTGGACTTTCTTT
many | NA | TRBJ2-3 | TRBV7-9 | CASSLDAYTQYF | TGTGCCAGCAGCTTAGACGCCTATACGCAGTATTTT
many | NA | TRBJ2-3 | TRBV2 | CASSEVWEGTDTQYF | TGTGCCAGCAGTGAAGTCTGGGAGGGCACAGATACGCAGTATTTT
medium-sized | NA | TRBJ2-7 | TRBV7-2 | CASSSELVLDSYEQYF | TGTGCCAGCAGCTCCGAGCTAGTACTAGACTCCTACGAGCAGTACTTC
NA | NA | TRBJ2-2 | TRBV5-1 | CASSLVPNTGELFF | TGCGCCAGCAGCTTGGTCCCTAACACCGGGGAGCTGTTTTTT
few | NA | TRBJ2-2 | TRBV19 | CASSIGFPTDAGELFF | TGTGCCAGTAGTATAGGTTTCCCTACGGACGCCGGGGAGCTGTTTTTT
few | NA | TRBJ2-3 | TRBV4-1 | CASSQDYAQYF | TGCGCCAGCAGCCAAGATTACGCGCAGTATTTT
many | NA | TRBJ2-7 | TRBV5-5 | CASSLVPLGEQYF | TGTGCCAGCAGCTTGGTACCTCTCGGGGAGCAGTACTTC
many | NA | TRBJ2-6 | TRBV7-9 | CASSPGNSGANVLTF | TGTGCCAGCAGCCCCGGTAACTCTGGGGCCAACGTCCTGACTTTC